This T cell receptor (beta chain) was sequenced during a study of blood T cells in healthy people across ages. Per germline, CDR1 SGDLS and CDR2 YYNGEE. The CDR3 consists of 15 residues. The V end lost 0 bases, the J end lost 3 bases, and 10 bases lay between the germline ends. Study-level findings and limits: In long-lived donors, naive CD4+ cell counts and diversity exceeded those of aged donors. Age showed a roughly linear inverse relationship with TCR beta diversity per million T cells.

This clonotype has a handful of counts. The antigen remains unidentified. All donors came from Russia, were Caucasian and healthy, and spanned ages about 6 to 100. Primers used in a second PCR of about 7 to 12 cycles were a sample-barcoded 5' primer and a J-beta primer mix. From the 5' RACE reads, TCRdb called clonotypes with MiXCR, one entry per CDR3 protein. This sample has about 400,000 distinct CDR3 sequences; about 49% occur once, and the top ten carry 51%. The TCR was taken from a man aged 60 to 69 in good health. Input material: blood. This chain links TRBV9 with TRBJ2-1; D is undetermined. CDR3 region: CASSVDASGYNEQFF. DNA for the CDR3: TGTGCCAGCAGCGTAGACGCCTCGGGCTACAATGAGCAGTTCTTC.